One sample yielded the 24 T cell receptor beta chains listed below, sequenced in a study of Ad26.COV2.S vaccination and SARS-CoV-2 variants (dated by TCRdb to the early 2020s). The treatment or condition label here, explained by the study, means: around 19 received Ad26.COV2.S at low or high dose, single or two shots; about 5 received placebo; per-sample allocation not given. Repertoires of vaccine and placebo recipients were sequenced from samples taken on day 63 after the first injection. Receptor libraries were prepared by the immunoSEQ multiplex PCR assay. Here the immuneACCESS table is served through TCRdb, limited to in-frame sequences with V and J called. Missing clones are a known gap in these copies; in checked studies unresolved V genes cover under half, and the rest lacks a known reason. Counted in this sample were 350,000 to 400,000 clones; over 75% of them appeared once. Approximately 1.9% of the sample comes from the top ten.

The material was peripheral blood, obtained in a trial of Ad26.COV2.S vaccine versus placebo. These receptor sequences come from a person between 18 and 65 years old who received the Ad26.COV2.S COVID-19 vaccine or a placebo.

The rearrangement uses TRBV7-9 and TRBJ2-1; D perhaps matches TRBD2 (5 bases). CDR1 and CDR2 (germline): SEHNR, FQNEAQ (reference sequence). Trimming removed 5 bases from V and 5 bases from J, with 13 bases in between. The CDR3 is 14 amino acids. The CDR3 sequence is CASSRAARDNEQFF. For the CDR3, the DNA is TGTGCCAGCAGCCGGGCAGCGCGGGACAATGAGCAGTTCTTC. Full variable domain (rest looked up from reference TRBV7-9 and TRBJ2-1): DTGVSQNPRHKITKRGQNVTFRCDPISEHNRLYWYRQTLGQGPEFLTYFQNEAQLEKSRLLSDRFSAERPKGSFSTLEIQRTEQGDSAMYLCASSRAARDNEQFFGPGTRLTVL.

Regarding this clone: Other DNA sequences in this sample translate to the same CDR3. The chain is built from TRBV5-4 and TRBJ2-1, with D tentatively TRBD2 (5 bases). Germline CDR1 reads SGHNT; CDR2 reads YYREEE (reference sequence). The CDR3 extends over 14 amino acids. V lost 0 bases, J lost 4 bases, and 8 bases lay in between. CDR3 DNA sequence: TGTGCCAGCAGCTTGGTGGGAGATTACAATGAGCAGTTCTTC. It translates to CASSLVGDYNEQFF.

In nucleotides, the CDR3 is TGTGCCAGCAGCTCGTCCGGGACCATTACCGGGGAGCTGTTTTTT. It codes for CASSSSGTITGELFF. The rearrangement uses TRBV7-6 and TRBJ2-2; D possibly uses TRBD1 or TRBD2 (5 bases each). The V end was cut by 4 bases, the J end by 5 bases, with 14 bases between. Germline assignment: CDR1 SGHVS and CDR2 FNYEAQ. This CDR3 has 15 residues.

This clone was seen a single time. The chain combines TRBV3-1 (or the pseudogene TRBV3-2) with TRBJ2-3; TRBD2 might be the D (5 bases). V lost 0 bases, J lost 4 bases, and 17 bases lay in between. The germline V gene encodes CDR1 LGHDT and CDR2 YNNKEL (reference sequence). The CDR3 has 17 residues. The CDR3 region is CASSQESGLPFPDTQYF. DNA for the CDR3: TGTGCCAGCAGCCAAGAATCTGGACTGCCCTTCCCAGATACGCAGTATTTT.

This CDR3 is CASSRTERGHSKGSYNEQFF. CDR3 nucleotide sequence: TGTGCCAGCAGTCGAACCGAACGCGGACATTCAAAGGGATCCTACAATGAGCAGTTCTTC. The chain has TRBV28 and TRBJ2-1; tentative D call: TRBD1 (5 bases). V lost 5 bases and J 1 base, leaving 27 bases between the germline ends. The CDR3 consists of 20 residues. Germline values: CDR1 MDHEN, CDR2 SYDVKM.

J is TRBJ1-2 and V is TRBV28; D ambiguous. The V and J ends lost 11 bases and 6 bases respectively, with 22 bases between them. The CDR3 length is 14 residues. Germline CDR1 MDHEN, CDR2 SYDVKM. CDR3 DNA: TGTGCCGGCGGCTCCCTGGGCCCGGACGATGGCTACACCTTC. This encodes CAGGSLGPDDGYTF.

The CDR3 nucleotides read TGTGCCACCGGGGGGGAGGCCCTCGACACCGGGGAGCTGTTTTTT. Protein product: CATGGEALDTGELFF. The V call is TRBV24-1, the J call TRBJ2-2; 7 bases match TRBD2. The CDR3 totals 15 residues. The V gene end was trimmed by 9 bases and the J gene end by 3 bases; junction bases not matched to a gene: 9. Per germline, CDR1 KGHDR and CDR2 SFDVKD.

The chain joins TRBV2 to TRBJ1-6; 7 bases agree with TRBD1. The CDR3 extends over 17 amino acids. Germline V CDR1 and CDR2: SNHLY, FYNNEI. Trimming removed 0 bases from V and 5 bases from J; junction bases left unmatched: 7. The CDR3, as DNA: TGTGCCAGCAGTGAAGCCCAGGGGGGGAGGCATAATTCACCCCTCCACTTT. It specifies CASSEAQGGRHNSPLHF. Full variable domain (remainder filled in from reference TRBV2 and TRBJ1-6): EPEVTQTPSHQVTQMGQEVILRCVPISNHLYFYWYRQILGQKVEFLVSFYNNEISEKSEIFDDQFSVERPDGSNFTLKIRSTKLEDSAMYFCASSEAQGGRHNSPLHFGNGTRLTVT.

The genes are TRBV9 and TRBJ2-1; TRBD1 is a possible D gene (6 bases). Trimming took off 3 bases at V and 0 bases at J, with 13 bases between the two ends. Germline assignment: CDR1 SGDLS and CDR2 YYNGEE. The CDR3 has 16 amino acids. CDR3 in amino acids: CASSGDGDNSYNEQFF. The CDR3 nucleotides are TGTGCCAGCAGCGGGGATGGGGACAACTCCTACAATGAGCAGTTCTTC.

The CDR3 region has the DNA TGTGCCAGCAGCCAAGATTTGGGCGGGGTTCGCGATGAAAAACTGTTTTTT. It yields the protein CASSQDLGGVRDEKLFF. The J gene is TRBJ1-4, the V gene TRBV3-1 (or the pseudogene TRBV3-2); unclear D gene. This CDR3 contains 17 residues. Germline V gene lookup returns CDR1 LGHDT and CDR2 YNNKEL (reference sequence). Trimming stripped 0 bases from V and 6 bases from J, with 17 bases between.

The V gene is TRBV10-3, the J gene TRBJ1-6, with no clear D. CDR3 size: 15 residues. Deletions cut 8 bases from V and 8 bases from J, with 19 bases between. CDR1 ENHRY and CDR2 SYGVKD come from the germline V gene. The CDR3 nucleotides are TGTGCCATCGTTCAGACCTTCCGGGCTGATTCACCCCTCCACTTT. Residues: CAIVQTFRADSPLHF.

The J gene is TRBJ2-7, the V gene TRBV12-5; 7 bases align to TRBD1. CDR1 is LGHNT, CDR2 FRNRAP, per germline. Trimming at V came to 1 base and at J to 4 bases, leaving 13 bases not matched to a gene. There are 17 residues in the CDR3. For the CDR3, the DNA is TGTGCTAGTGGTTTGGCCTGGGACAGAAGGGCCCCTTACGAGCAGTACTTC. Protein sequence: CASGLAWDRRAPYEQYF.

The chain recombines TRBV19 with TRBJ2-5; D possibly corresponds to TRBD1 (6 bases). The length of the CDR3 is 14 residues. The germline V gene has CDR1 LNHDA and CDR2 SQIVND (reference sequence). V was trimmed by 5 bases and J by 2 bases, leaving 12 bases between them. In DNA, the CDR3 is TGTGCCAGTAGTGGGCCGGGACAACAAGAGACCCAGTACTTC. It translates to CASSGPGQQETQYF.

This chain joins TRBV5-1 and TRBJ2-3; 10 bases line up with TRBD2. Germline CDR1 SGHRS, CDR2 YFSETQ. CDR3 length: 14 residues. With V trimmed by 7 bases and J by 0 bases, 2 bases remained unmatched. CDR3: CASATSGSTDTQYF. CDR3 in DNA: TGCGCCAGCGCGACTAGCGGGAGCACAGATACGCAGTATTTT.

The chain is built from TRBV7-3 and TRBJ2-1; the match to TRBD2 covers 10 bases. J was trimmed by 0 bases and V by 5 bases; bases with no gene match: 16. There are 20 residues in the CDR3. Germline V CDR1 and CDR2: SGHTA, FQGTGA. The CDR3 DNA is TGTGCCAGCAGCCCCTTGGGAGCGGGAGGGATTCCCAGCTCCTACAATGAGCAGTTCTTC. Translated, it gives CASSPLGAGGIPSSYNEQFF.

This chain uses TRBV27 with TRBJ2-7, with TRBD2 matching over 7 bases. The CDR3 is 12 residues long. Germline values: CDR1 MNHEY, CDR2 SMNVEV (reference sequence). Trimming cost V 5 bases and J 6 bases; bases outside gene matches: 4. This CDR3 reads CASSHPSGEQYF. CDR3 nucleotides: TGTGCCAGCAGTCACCCTAGCGGCGAGCAGTACTTC.

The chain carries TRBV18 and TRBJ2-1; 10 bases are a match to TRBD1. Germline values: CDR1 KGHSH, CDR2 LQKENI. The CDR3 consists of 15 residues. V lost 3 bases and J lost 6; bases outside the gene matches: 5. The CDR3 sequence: CASSPVGQGGNEQFF. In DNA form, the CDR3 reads TGTGCCAGCTCACCGGTCGGACAGGGGGGCAATGAGCAGTTCTTC.

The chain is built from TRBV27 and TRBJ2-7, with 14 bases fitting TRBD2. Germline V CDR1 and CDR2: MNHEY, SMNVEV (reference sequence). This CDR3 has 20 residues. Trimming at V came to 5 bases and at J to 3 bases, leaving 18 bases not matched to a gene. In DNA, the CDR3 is TGTGCCAGCAGTCCCATTGGACTAGCGGGAGGCCTCTTACCATTCTACGAGCAGTACTTC. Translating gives CASSPIGLAGGLLPFYEQYF.

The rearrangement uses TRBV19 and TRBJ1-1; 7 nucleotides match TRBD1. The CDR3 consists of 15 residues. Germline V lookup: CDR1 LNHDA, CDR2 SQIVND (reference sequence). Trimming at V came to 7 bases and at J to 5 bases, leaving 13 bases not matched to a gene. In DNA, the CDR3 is TGTGCCAGTACCTACTCCAGGGGGTCCCGTACTGAAGCTTTCTTT. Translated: CASTYSRGSRTEAFF.

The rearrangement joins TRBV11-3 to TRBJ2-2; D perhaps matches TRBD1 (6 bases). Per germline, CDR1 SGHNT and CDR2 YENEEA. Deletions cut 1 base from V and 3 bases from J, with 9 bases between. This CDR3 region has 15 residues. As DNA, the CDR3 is TGTGCCAGCAGCTTAGGGACAGTTTACACCGGGGAGCTGTTTTTT. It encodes CASSLGTVYTGELFF.

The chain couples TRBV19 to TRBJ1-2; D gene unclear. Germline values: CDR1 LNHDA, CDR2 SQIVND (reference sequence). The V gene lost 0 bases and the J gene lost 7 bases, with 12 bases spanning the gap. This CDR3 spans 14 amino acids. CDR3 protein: CASSIEPVLSGYTF. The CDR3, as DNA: TGTGCCAGTAGTATAGAACCGGTTCTCAGTGGCTACACCTTC.

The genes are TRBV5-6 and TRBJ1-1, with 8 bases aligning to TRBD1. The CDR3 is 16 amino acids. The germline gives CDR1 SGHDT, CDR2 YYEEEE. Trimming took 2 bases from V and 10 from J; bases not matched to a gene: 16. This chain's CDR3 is CASSFGPSGGAGLAFF. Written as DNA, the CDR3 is TGTGCCAGCAGCTTTGGTCCGTCAGGGGGCGCAGGTCTAGCTTTCTTT.

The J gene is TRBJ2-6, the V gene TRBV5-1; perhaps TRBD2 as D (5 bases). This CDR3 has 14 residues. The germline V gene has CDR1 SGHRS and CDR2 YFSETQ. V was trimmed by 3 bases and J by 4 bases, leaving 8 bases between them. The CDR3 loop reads CASSSPGGANVLTF. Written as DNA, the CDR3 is TGCGCCAGCAGCTCGCCGGGAGGGGCCAACGTCCTGACTTTC. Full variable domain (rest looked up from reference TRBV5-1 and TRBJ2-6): KAGVTQTPRYLIKTRGQQVTLSCSPISGHRSVSWYQQTPGQGLQFLFEYFSETQRNKGNFPGRFSGRQFSNSRSEMNVSTLELGDSALYLCASSSPGGANVLTFGAGSRLTVL.

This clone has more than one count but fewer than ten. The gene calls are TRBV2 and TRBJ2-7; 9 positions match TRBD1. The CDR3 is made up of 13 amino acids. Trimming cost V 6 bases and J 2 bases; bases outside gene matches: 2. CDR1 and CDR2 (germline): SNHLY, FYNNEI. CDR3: CASSRDRAYEQYF. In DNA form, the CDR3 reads TGTGCCAGCAGCCGGGACAGGGCCTACGAGCAGTACTTC.